Shown below are 8 T cell receptor beta chains from a single sample sequenced in a study of human T cells and chemical hapten exposure. The time point denotes: patch test 1, 2 weeks after DPC sensitization. Treatment in this sample: therapeutic diphenylcyclopropenone sensitization with weekly scalp DPC. MiXCR was run by TCRdb on the RACE reads, yielding one entry per CDR3 protein. The repertoire holds 350,000 or so distinct CDR3 sequences, with approximately 6.9% as singletons. The specimen was whole blood, collected in connection with sensitization to the hapten diphenylcyclopropenone (DPC). These receptors all come from a woman aged 18-29 years with alopecia areata. Some clones in this sample may be carry-over from other donors' samples.

This clonotype was seen repeatedly, ten times or more. The chain couples TRBV27 to TRBJ2-3; a possible D gene is TRBD2 (6 bases). The germline V gene encodes CDR1 MNHEY and CDR2 SMNVEV (reference sequence). The V and J ends lost 5 bases and 8 bases respectively, with 14 bases between them. The CDR3 has 13 residues. CDR3 in amino acids: CASSPNRRGTQYF. In DNA, the CDR3 is TGTGCCAGCAGTCCCAACAGGAGGGGTACGCAGTATTTT.

This clonotype was observed a single time. This sequence joins TRBV6-6 and TRBJ1-1; D gene ambiguous. The CDR3 consists of 12 residues. The V and J ends lost 6 bases and 7 bases respectively, with 12 bases between them. The germline V gene encodes CDR1 MNHNY and CDR2 SVGAGI (reference sequence). The CDR3 reads CASSFVGHEAFF. DNA of the CDR3: TGTGCCAGCAGCTTCGTAGGTCATGAAGCTTTCTTT.

CDR3 sequence: CATSGADIQGPTDTQYF. CDR3 bases: TGTGCCACCTCTGGGGCCGATATTCAGGGTCCAACAGATACGCAGTATTTT. This rearrangement joins TRBV10-3 to TRBJ2-3, with D perhaps TRBD1 (5 bases). CDR3 size: 17 residues. From germline, CDR1 is ENHRY and CDR2 SYGVKD. Trimming pared 10 bases from V and 3 bases from J, leaving 26 bases between.

This clonotype appeared a few times. The rearrangement joins TRBV20-1 to TRBJ2-7; 10 bases map to TRBD1. V dropped 0 bases and J dropped 6; count of bases not matched to a gene: 11. Germline-derived CDR1 and CDR2 are DFQATT and SNEGSKA (reference sequence). CDR3 length equals 16 residues. CDR3 sequence: CSAREAPRDRGFEQYF. Here the CDR3 DNA reads TGCAGTGCTAGAGAGGCCCCCCGGGACAGGGGATTCGAGCAGTACTTC.

This sequence joins TRBV2 and TRBJ2-5; D perhaps matches TRBD2 (6 bases). CDR1 SNHLY and CDR2 FYNNEI come from the germline V gene. Trimming cost V 6 bases and J 1 base, with 21 bases left between them. The length of the CDR3 is 17 residues. The CDR3 DNA is TGTGCCAGCAGAGCCACTCGCCACCTAGCGATCCAAGAGACCCAGTACTTC. Its protein product is CASRATRHLAIQETQYF.

In its sample, this clonotype was seen a few times. V usage is TRBV5-6 and J usage is TRBJ1-2, with D perhaps matching TRBD1 (5 bases). The CDR3 is 13 amino acids. Deletions cut 2 bases from V and 8 bases from J, with 13 bases between. The germline CDR1 and CDR2 sequences are SGHDT and YYEEEE. CDR3 region: CASSFPDKGGYTF. CDR3 bases: TGTGCCAGCAGCTTCCCGGACAAAGGAGGCTACACCTTC.

The chain couples TRBV4-2 to TRBJ2-5; D might be TRBD2 (7 bases). This CDR3 contains 18 residues. V was cut by 3 bases and J by 2 bases, with 22 bases left in between. CDR1 and CDR2 (germline): LGHNA, YNFKEQ. Here the CDR3 DNA reads TGTGCCAGCAGCCAGCCTCGGGGGGCGGGGGCGACACAAGAGACCCAGTACTTC. Translating gives CASSQPRGAGATQETQYF.

This clonotype was seen more than once but under ten times. The V call is TRBV6-1, the J call TRBJ1-6, with D hard to call. Germline V CDR1 and CDR2: MNHNS, SASEGT. V was trimmed by 7 bases and J by 0 bases, leaving 7 bases between them. The CDR3 extends over 14 amino acids. CDR3 region: CASTLSSYNSPLHF. CDR3 sequence (DNA): TGTGCCAGCACCCTCAGCTCCTATAATTCACCCCTCCACTTT.